These 26 T cell receptor beta chains were sequenced from one sample in a study of neurological immune-mediated disorders. MiXCR was run by TCRdb on the 5' RACE reads, yielding one entry per CDR3 protein. The data hold roughly 45,000 distinct CDR3 sequences, with 10% to 15% observed a single time. The sample's time point: longitudinal time-point 2. The specimen sequenced was PBMCs. These receptors originate from a male donor with HTLV-1-associated myelopathy (HAM/TSP).

There are many counts of this clonotype. This chain joins TRBV7-9 and TRBJ1-2; maybe TRBD1 (5 bases). In germline, CDR1 is SEHNR, CDR2 FQNEAQ (reference sequence). CDR3 length equals 15 residues. V was cut by 2 bases and J by 1 base, with 11 bases left in between. The CDR3 DNA reads as TGTGCCAGCAGCTTATCGGGCAGGGATAACTATGGCTACACCTTC. Amino acid sequence: CASSLSGRDNYGYTF.

Turning to this clonotype: An end of the junction does not agree with germline; a read error may underlie this. The chain carries TRBV18 and TRBJ2-3; TRBD2 matches 8 bases. The CDR3 is 16 residues long. Germline-derived CDR1 and CDR2 are KGHSH and LQKENI. CDR3 region: CANSPELAGRTDKQYF. The CDR3 DNA follows: TGTGCCAACTCACCAGAGCTAGCGGGCCGCACAGATAAGCAGTATTTT. Combining the CDR3 with reference TRBV18 and TRBJ2-3 gives the whole variable domain NAGVMQNPRHLVRRRGQEARLRCSPMKGHSHVYWYRQLPEEGLKFMVYLQKENIIDESGMPKERFSAEFPKEGPSILRIQQVVRGDSAAYFCANSPELAGRTDKQYFGPGTRLTVL.

There are many counts of this clonotype. The V call is TRBV7-9, the J call TRBJ1-6; TRBD1 is a possible D gene (5 bases). The V gene lost 4 bases and the J gene lost 11 bases, with 18 bases spanning the gap. Germline V CDR1 and CDR2: SEHNR, FQNEAQ (reference sequence). The CDR3 consists of 15 residues. CDR3 bases: TGTGCCAGCAGCTCCTCGGGGGGTTTGAGGGCACCCCTCCACTTT. Its protein product is CASSSSGGLRAPLHF.

This clonotype occurred many times. The rearrangement uses TRBV20-1 and TRBJ1-6; D perhaps matches TRBD1 (6 bases). The CDR3 length is 15 residues. Germline values: CDR1 DFQATT, CDR2 SNEGSKA (reference sequence). V was cut by 6 bases and J by 5 bases, with 17 bases left in between. For the CDR3, the DNA is TGCAGTGCACCAAAAGGTGACAGGCATAATTCACCCCTCCACTTT. Its protein product is CSAPKGDRHNSPLHF.

This clonotype was seen ten or more times. The chain couples TRBV7-2 to TRBJ1-1; 10 bases line up with TRBD1. The CDR3 sequence is 17 residues long. V lost 4 bases and J lost 4; bases outside the gene matches: 12. The germline V gene encodes CDR1 SGHTA and CDR2 FQGNSA. CDR3 protein: CASSYPTGGVWSTEAFF. The DNA of the CDR3 is TGTGCCAGCAGCTACCCGACAGGGGGCGTGTGGAGCACTGAAGCTTTCTTT. Using reference TRBV7-2 and TRBJ1-1 for the parts outside the CDR3, the full variable domain is GAGVSQSPSNKVTEKGKDVELRCDPISGHTALYWYRQSLGQGLEFLIYFQGNSAPDKSGLPSDRFSAERTGGSVSTLTIQRTQQEDSAVYLCASSYPTGGVWSTEAFFGQGTRLTVV.

This clonotype was seen ten or more times. This chain links TRBV27 with TRBJ2-1; tentatively, D is TRBD2 (6 bases). Between the trimmed V and J ends, which lost 5 bases and 6 bases, there was a span of 17 bases. CDR3 length: 15 amino acids. CDR1 and CDR2 (germline): MNHEY, SMNVEV (reference sequence). CDR3 nucleotide sequence: TGTGCCAGCAGTGAGCCGGGATTGGGGGGCAATGAGCAGTTCTTC. Its protein product is CASSEPGLGGNEQFF.

This clonotype was counted ten times or more. The chain carries TRBV12-3 or TRBV12-4 and TRBJ2-5; D uncertain. The CDR3 is 9 residues long. V shed 5 bases and J shed 5 bases, with 0 bases lying between them. The CDR3 DNA reads as TGTGCCAGCAGTGAGACCCAGTACTTC. Residues: CASSETQYF.

The sample holds many counts of this clonotype. The rearrangement links TRBV5-1 to TRBJ2-2; TRBD1 matches at 9 bases. V dropped 4 bases and J dropped 5; count of bases not matched to a gene: 6. CDR1 SGHRS and CDR2 YFSETQ come from the germline V gene. This CDR3 region has 15 residues. In DNA, the CDR3 is TGCGCCAGCAGCCCGGGACAGGGATTGACCGGGGAGCTGTTTTTT. It yields the protein CASSPGQGLTGELFF. The whole variable domain, filled in from reference TRBV5-1 and TRBJ2-2, reads KAGVTQTPRYLIKTRGQQVTLSCSPISGHRSVSWYQQTPGQGLQFLFEYFSETQRNKGNFPGRFSGRQFSNSRSEMNVSTLELGDSALYLCASSPGQGLTGELFFGEGSRLTVL.

This clonotype has at least ten counts. The J gene is TRBJ1-5, the V gene TRBV6-6, with D maybe TRBD1 (5 bases). V gave up 4 bases and J gave up 6 bases, with 19 bases separating them. Looked up from germline, CDR1 is MNHNY and CDR2 is SVGAGI (reference sequence). The CDR3 consists of 16 residues. This CDR3 is CASSSGLGGRAQPQHF. The DNA of the CDR3 is TGTGCCAGCAGTTCCGGACTGGGGGGGAGGGCTCAGCCCCAGCATTTT.

In its sample, this clonotype was seen many times. The V and J genes are TRBV4-3 and TRBJ2-2; 10 nucleotides align to TRBD1. This CDR3 has 16 amino acids. J lost 5 bases, V lost 4 bases, and 7 bases had no gene match. Germline assignment: CDR1 LGHNA and CDR2 YSLEER. Here the CDR3 DNA reads TGCGCCAGCAGCCCCTCCGGGACAGGGGTTACCGGGGAGCTGTTTTTT. Translating it yields CASSPSGTGVTGELFF.

With respect to this clonotype: A single base separates this from a much larger clone, so it may be a read error. This chain uses TRBV7-2 with TRBJ2-1; possibly TRBD1 or TRBD2 for D (6 bases each). The V gene's germline CDR1 is SGHTA and CDR2 FQGNSA. The V end lost 9 bases, the J end lost 5 bases, and 23 bases lay between the germline ends. CDR3 size: 16 residues. This CDR3 reads CARSIRGGQGNNEQFF. CDR3 DNA: TGTGCCAGAAGCATCCGTGGGGGGCAGGGGAACAATGAGCAGTTCTTC.

As for this clonotype: The conserved closing phenylalanine or tryptophan is absent in this CDR3, likely reflecting a read error. The chain combines TRBV5-5 with TRBJ1-2; D may be TRBD1 (6 bases). Trimming removed 2 bases from V and 6 bases from J, with 17 bases in between. CDR3 length equals 15 residues. Germline CDR1 SGHKS, CDR2 YYEKEE (reference sequence). CDR3 DNA sequence: TGTGCCAGCAGCTTTAGGGGGGGGGCGTCAGATGGCTACACCTTA. This sequence encodes CASSFRGGASDGYTL.

This chain joins TRBV5-1 and TRBJ1-1; D not certain. Germline CDR1 reads SGHRS; CDR2 reads YFSETQ. V dropped 2 bases and J dropped 0 bases, with 8 bases sitting between them. This CDR3 has 14 residues. CDR3 in amino acids: CASSFAAMNTEAFF. CDR3 coding DNA: TGCGCCAGCAGCTTTGCGGCGATGAACACTGAAGCTTTCTTT.

This clonotype showed up many times. The J gene is TRBJ2-5, the V gene TRBV7-2, with 9 bases aligning to TRBD2. J was trimmed by 4 bases and V by 2 bases; bases with no gene match: 8. The CDR3 is 16 residues long. CDR1 SGHTA and CDR2 FQGNSA come from the germline V gene. The CDR3 protein is CASSLFGGGASETQYF. Written as DNA, the CDR3 is TGTGCCAGCAGCTTATTTGGCGGGGGGGCGTCAGAGACCCAGTACTTC.

This clonotype came up many times. The V call is TRBV12-3 or TRBV12-4, the J call TRBJ1-1, with 7 nucleotides matching TRBD1. Germline trimming cut 5 bases from V and 0 bases from J; bases unmatched to any gene: 3. There are 14 residues in the CDR3. DNA of the CDR3: TGTGCCAGCAGTCTAGGGACAGTGAACACTGAAGCTTTCTTT. Its translation: CASSLGTVNTEAFF.

This clonotype was counted many times. The chain has TRBV20-1 and TRBJ1-6, with D maybe TRBD1 (6 bases). The length of the CDR3 is 15 residues. Germline assignment: CDR1 DFQATT and CDR2 SNEGSKA (reference sequence). Deletions cut 4 bases from V and 10 bases from J, with 20 bases between. The CDR3 nucleotides read TGCAGTGCTACAGAGGGTGGGGGCGTAAGGTCACCCCTCCACTTT. It specifies CSATEGGGVRSPLHF.

This clonotype came up many times. The chain combines TRBV20-1 with TRBJ2-1; D perhaps matches TRBD2 (6 bases). In germline, CDR1 is DFQATT, CDR2 SNEGSKA (reference sequence). Trimming cost V 6 bases and J 3 bases, with 9 bases left between them. The CDR3 runs to 12 residues. The CDR3 spells CSAEGGYNEQFF. The CDR3 DNA sequence: TGCAGTGCCGAGGGAGGCTACAATGAGCAGTTCTTC.

A note on this clonotype: A much larger clone sits a single nucleotide away, making a read error possible. The J gene is TRBJ1-3, the V gene TRBV5-6; D is uncertain. This CDR3 has 14 residues. The germline V gene encodes CDR1 SGHDT and CDR2 YYEEEE. CDR3 DNA sequence: TGTGTCAGCAGCTTGGATCGGGTCGGAAACACCATATATTTT. As protein: CVSSLDRVGNTIYF.

This clonotype has just one count. The chain is built from TRBV7-3 and TRBJ2-3; tentative D call: TRBD1 (6 bases). The CDR3 extends over 14 amino acids. Trimming pared 5 bases from V and 1 base from J, leaving 10 bases between. CDR1 and CDR2 (germline): SGHTA, FQGTGA. The CDR3 nucleotides are TGTGCCAGCAGCATACACAGGGGCACAGATACGCAGTATTTT. Its protein product is CASSIHRGTDTQYF.

The CDR3 spells CASSLTGTYGYTF. The CDR3 DNA reads as TGCGCCAGCAGCTTGACGGGCACTTATGGCTACACCTTC. V and J are TRBV5-1 and TRBJ1-2; D is undetermined. Looked up from germline, CDR1 is SGHRS and CDR2 is YFSETQ. The CDR3 extends over 13 amino acids. The ends were cut back, 1 base at V and 5 bases at J, with 9 bases in the middle.

This clonotype has a count of ten or more. This chain links TRBV5-1 with TRBJ2-7; 9 positions agree with TRBD1. Germline-derived CDR1 and CDR2 are SGHRS and YFSETQ. The ends lost 4 bases at V and 6 bases at J; junction bases unmatched: 11. The CDR3 is 15 amino acids. The CDR3 DNA reads TGCGCCAGCAGCCCGAACCGGGACAGGGTTCCCGAGCAGTACTTC. It codes for CASSPNRDRVPEQYF.

The rearrangement joins TRBV5-4 to TRBJ1-1; unclear D gene. CDR1 and CDR2 from the germline V gene are SGHNT and YYREEE (reference sequence). The V and J ends lost 0 bases and 9 bases respectively, with 9 bases between them. This CDR3 comprises 12 residues. The CDR3 loop reads CASSLAKQKAFF. CDR3 nucleotides: TGTGCCAGCAGCTTGGCAAAGCAGAAAGCTTTCTTT.

This clonotype was observed at least ten times. V gene TRBV5-1 combines with J gene TRBJ2-3; tentative D call: TRBD1 (6 bases). The ends were cut back, 4 bases at V and 0 bases at J, with 15 bases in the middle. CDR3 length equals 16 residues. CDR1 is SGHRS and CDR2 is YFSETQ in the germline V gene. The CDR3 reads CASSNGQTASTDTQYF. CDR3 coding DNA: TGCGCCAGCAGCAATGGACAGACCGCTAGCACAGATACGCAGTATTTT.

This clonotype was detected ten times or more. For the CDR3, the DNA is TGCGCCAGCAGCCTCACTGCCGGGGAGACGGGCAATCAGCCCCAGCATTTT. It specifies CASSLTAGETGNQPQHF. The rearrangement joins TRBV4-3 to TRBJ1-5; unclear D gene. CDR3 length equals 17 residues. Germline values: CDR1 LGHNA, CDR2 YSLEER. The V end lost 4 bases, the J end lost 2 bases, and 18 bases lay between the germline ends.

The CDR3 DNA reads as TGTGCCAGCAGACAGACTAGCGGACCCGCTAATACGCAGTATTTT. It specifies CASRQTSGPANTQYF. The rearrangement links TRBV6-2 or TRBV6-3 to TRBJ2-3, with TRBD2 matching over 9 bases. CDR1 is MNHEY, CDR2 SVGEGT, per germline. The CDR3 extends over 15 amino acids. V was pared by 6 bases and J by 7 bases, with 11 bases of the junction left unmatched.

At least ten counts were recorded for this clonotype. The chain carries TRBV6-5 and TRBJ1-1; D is uncertain. The V gene's germline CDR1 is MNHEY and CDR2 SVGAGI. This CDR3 is 13 amino acids long. Trimming took 2 bases from V and 0 from J, leaving 4 bases between them. The CDR3: CASSYVVNTEAFF. The CDR3 nucleotides read TGTGCCAGCAGTTACGTAGTGAACACTGAAGCTTTCTTT.